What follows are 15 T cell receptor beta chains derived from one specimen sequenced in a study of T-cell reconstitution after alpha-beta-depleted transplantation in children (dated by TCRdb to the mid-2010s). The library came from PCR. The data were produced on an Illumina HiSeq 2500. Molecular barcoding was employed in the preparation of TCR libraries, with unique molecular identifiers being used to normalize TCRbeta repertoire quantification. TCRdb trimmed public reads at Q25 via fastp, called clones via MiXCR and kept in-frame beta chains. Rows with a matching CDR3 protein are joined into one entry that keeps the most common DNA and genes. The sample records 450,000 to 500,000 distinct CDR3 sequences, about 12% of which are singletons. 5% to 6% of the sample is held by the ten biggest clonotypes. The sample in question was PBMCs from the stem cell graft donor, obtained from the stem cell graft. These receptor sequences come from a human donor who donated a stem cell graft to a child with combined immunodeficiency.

CDR3 amino acids: CSANLPGISNEQFF. The DNA for the CDR3 is TGCAGTGCGAACCTACCTGGGATTTCCAATGAGCAGTTCTTC. This chain links TRBV20-1 with TRBJ2-1; no firm D call. Germline V gene sequence: CDR1 DFQATT, CDR2 SNEGSKA (reference sequence). The ends were cut back, 6 bases at V and 6 bases at J, with 18 bases in the middle. The CDR3 loop spans 14 amino acids.

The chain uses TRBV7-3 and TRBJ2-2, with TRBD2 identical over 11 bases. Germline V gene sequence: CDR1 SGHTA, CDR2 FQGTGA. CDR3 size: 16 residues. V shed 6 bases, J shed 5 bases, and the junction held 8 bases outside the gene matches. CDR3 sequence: CASSPTSGGRTGELFF. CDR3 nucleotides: TGTGCCAGCAGTCCCACTAGCGGGGGTCGGACCGGGGAGCTGTTTTTT.

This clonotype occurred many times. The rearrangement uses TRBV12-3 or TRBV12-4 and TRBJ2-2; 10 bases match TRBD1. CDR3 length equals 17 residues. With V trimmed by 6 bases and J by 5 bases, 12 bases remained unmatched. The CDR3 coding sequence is TGTGCCAGCAGCATAGGGGGACAGGGGAAGAGGACCGGGGAGCTGTTTTTT. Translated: CASSIGGQGKRTGELFF.

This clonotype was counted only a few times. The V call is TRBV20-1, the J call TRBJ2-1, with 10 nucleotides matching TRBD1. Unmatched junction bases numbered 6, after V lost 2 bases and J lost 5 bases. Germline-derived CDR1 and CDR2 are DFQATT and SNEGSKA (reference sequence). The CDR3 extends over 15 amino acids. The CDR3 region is CSARRTGGTHNEQFF. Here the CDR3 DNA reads TGCAGTGCTAGACGGACAGGGGGGACCCACAATGAGCAGTTCTTC.

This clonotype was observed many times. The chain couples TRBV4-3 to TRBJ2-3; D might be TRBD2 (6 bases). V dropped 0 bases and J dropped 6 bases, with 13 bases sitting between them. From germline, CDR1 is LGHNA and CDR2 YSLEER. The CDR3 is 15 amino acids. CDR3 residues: CASSQEAGPRDTQYF. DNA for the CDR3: TGCGCCAGCAGCCAAGAGGCGGGGCCCCGGGATACGCAGTATTTT.

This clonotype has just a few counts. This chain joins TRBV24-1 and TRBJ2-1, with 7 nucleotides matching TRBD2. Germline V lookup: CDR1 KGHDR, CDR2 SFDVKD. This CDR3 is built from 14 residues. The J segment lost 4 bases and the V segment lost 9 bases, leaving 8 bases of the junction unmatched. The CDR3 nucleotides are TGTGCCACCCGCGCTAGCGGCCCATACAATGAGCAGTTCTTC. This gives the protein CATRASGPYNEQFF.

The CDR3 region is CASSLAVYQETQYF. The CDR3 DNA follows: TGTGCCAGCAGCTTAGCGGTATACCAAGAGACCCAGTACTTC. This chain uses TRBV7-2 with TRBJ2-5; unclear D gene. V was trimmed by 0 bases and J by 0 bases, leaving 5 bases between them. The length of the CDR3 is 14 residues. Germline values: CDR1 SGHTA, CDR2 FQGNSA. Drawing the rest from reference TRBV7-2 and TRBJ2-5, the complete variable domain is GAGVSQSPSNKVTEKGKDVELRCDPISGHTALYWYRQSLGQGLEFLIYFQGNSAPDKSGLPSDRFSAERTGGSVSTLTIQRTQQEDSAVYLCASSLAVYQETQYFGPGTRLLVL.

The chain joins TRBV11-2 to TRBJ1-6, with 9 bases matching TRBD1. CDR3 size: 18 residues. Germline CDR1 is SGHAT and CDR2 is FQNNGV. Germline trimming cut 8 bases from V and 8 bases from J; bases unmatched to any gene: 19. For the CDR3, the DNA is TGTGCCAGCCAGCCCCGGGGGTGGGACAGGGCGTCCCATTCACCCCTCCACTTT. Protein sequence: CASQPRGWDRASHSPLHF.

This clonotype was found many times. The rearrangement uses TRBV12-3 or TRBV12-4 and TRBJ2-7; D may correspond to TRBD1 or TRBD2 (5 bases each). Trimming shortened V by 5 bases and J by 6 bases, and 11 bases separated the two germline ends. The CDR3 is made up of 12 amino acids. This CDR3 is CASSVGTAEQYF. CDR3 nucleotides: TGTGCCAGCAGTGTCGGGACGGCCGAGCAGTACTTC.

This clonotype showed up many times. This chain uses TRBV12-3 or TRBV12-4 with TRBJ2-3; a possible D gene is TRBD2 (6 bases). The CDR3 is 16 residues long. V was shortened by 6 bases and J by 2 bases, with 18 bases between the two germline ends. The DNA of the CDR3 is TGTGCCAGCAGAAACCGGGACTCGACAACCACAGATACGCAGTATTTT. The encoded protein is CASRNRDSTTTDTQYF.

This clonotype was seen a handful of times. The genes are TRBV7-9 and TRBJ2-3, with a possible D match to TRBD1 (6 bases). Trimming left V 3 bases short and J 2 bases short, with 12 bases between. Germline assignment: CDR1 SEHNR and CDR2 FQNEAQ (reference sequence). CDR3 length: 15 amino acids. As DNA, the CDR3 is TGTGCCAGCAGCTTCCAGGACAGAAACACAGATACGCAGTATTTT. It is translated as CASSFQDRNTDTQYF.

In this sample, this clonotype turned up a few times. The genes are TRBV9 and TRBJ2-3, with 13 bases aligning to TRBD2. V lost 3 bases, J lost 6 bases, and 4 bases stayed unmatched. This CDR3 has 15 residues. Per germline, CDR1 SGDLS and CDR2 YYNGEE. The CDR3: CASSGLAGGSDTQYF. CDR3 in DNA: TGTGCCAGCAGCGGACTAGCGGGGGGATCTGATACGCAGTATTTT. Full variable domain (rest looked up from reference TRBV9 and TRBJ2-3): DSGVTQTPKHLITATGQRVTLRCSPRSGDLSVYWYQQSLDQGLQFLIQYYNGEERAKGNILERFSAQQFPDLHSELNLSSLELGDSALYFCASSGLAGGSDTQYFGPGTRLTVL.

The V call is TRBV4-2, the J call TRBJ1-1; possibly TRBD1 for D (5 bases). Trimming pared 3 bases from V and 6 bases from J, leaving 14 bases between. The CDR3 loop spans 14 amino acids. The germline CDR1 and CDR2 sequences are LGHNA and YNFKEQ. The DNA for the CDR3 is TGTGCCAGCAGCCACCTCGGGGGGGGTGCTGAAGCTTTCTTT. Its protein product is CASSHLGGGAEAFF.

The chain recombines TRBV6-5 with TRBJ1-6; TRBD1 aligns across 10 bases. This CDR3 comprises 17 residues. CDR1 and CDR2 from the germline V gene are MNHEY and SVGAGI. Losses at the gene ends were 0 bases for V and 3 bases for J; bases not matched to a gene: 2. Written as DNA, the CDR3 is TGTGCCAGCAGTTACTCGGACAGGGGGTACTATAATTCACCCCTCCACTTT. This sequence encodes CASSYSDRGYYNSPLHF.

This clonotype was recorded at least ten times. DNA for the CDR3: TGTGCCAGCAGCCCCTCTGGGACCGGAGGCCTCTACGAGCAGTACTTC. Translated, it gives CASSPSGTGGLYEQYF. V usage is TRBV5-6 and J usage is TRBJ2-7, with D possibly being TRBD1 or TRBD2 (5 bases each). The CDR3 is made up of 16 amino acids. Germline CDR1 and CDR2: SGHDT and YYEEEE. Trimming removed 4 bases from V and 3 bases from J, with 20 bases in between.